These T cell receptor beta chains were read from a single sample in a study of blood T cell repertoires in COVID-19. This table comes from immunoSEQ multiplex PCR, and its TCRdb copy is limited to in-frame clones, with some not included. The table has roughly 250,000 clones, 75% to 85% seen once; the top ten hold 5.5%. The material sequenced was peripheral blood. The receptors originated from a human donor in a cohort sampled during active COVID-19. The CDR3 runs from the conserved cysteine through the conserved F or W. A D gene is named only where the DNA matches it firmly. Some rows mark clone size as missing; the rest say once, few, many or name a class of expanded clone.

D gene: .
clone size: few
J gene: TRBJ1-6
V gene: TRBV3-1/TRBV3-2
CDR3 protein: CASSQEGLQGSDSPLHF
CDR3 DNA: TGTGCCAGCAGCCAAGAGGGGTTGCAGGGTTCCGATTCACCCCTCCACTTT

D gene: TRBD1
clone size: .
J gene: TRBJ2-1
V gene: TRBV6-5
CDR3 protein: CASSYRQGASNEQFF
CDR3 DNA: TGTGCCAGCAGTTACCGACAGGGGGCGTCGAATGAGCAGTTCTTC

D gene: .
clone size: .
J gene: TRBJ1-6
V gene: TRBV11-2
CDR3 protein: CASSWGVGAVNSPLHF
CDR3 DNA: TGTGCCAGCAGCTGGGGGGTAGGGGCCGTTAATTCACCCCTCCACTTT

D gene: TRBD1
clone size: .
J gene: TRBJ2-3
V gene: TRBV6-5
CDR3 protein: CASSRTGESTDTQYF
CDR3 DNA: TGTGCCAGCAGCCGGACAGGGGAGAGCACAGATACGCAGTATTTT

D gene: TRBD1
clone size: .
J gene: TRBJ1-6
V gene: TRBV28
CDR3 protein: CASSIDRGRIGSPLHF
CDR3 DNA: TGTGCCAGCAGTATCGACAGGGGACGCATAGGTTCACCCCTCCACTTT

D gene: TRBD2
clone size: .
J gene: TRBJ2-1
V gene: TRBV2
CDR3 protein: CASSPGGRRVFF
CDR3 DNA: TGTGCCAGCAGTCCCGGGGGGAGAAGGGTGTTCTTC

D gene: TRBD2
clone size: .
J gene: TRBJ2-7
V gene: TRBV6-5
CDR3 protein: CATFGASGSYEQYF
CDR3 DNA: TGTGCCACCTTTGGGGCTAGCGGGAGCTACGAGCAGTACTTC

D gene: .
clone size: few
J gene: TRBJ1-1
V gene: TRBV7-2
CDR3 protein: CASRDPGHLNTEAFF
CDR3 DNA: TGTGCCAGCAGGGATCCGGGACACCTGAACACTGAAGCTTTCTTT

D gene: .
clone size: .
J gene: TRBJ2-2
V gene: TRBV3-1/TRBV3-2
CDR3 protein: CASSLIGDTGELFF
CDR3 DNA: TGTGCCAGCAGCCTCATAGGGGACACCGGGGAGCTGTTTTTT

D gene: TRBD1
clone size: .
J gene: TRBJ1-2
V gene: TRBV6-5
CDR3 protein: CASSLRDRAHGYTF
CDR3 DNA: TGTGCCAGCAGTTTACGGGACAGGGCTCATGGCTACACCTTC

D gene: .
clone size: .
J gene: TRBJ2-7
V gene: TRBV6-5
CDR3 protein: CASRPRDILWQYF
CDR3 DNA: TGTGCCAGCAGGCCCCGGGACATCCTATGGCAGTACTTC

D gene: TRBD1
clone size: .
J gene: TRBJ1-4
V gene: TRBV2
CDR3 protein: CASGDRVHEKLFF
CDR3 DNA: TGTGCCAGCGGTGACAGGGTTCATGAAAAACTGTTTTTT

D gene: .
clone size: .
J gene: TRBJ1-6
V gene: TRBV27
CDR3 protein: CASSYLYSQDTYNSPLHF
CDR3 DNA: TGTGCCAGCAGCTACCTCTACTCGCAAGATACCTATAATTCACCCCTCCACTTT

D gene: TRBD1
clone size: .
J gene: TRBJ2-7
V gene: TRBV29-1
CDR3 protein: CSVDRRQGSSYEQYF
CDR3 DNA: TGCAGCGTTGATCGAAGACAGGGGAGCTCCTACGAGCAGTACTTC

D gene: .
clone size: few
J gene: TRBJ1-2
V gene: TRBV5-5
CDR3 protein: CASSRSTRQDYGYTF
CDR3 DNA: TGTGCCAGCAGCCGCTCCACAAGACAGGATTATGGCTACACCTTC

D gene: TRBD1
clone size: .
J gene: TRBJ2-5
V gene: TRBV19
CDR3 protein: CASSTTGTGRRETQYF
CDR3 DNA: TGTGCCAGTAGTACAACCGGGACAGGGAGGAGAGAGACCCAGTACTTC

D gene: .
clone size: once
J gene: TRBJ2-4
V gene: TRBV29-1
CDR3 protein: CSVDQWGDQAKNIQYF
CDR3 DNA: TGCAGCGTTGACCAGTGGGGAGATCAAGCCAAAAACATTCAGTACTTC

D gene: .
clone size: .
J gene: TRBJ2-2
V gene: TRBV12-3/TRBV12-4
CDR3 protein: CASRRANTGELFF
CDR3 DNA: TGTGCCAGCAGGCGGGCGAACACCGGGGAGCTGTTTTTT

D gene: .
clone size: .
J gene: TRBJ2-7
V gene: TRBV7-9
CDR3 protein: CASSVTGASGIDEQYF
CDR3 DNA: TGTGCCAGCAGCGTGACAGGGGCTAGCGGGATCGACGAGCAGTACTTC

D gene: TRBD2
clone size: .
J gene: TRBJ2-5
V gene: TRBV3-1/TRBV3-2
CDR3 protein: CASSQDPAGGRETQYF
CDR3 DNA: TGTGCCAGCAGCCAAGACCCAGCGGGGGGGCGCGAGACCCAGTACTTC

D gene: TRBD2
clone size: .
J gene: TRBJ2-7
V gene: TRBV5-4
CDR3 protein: CASSPAGAGESYEQYF
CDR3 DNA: TGTGCCAGCAGCCCTGCTGGAGCGGGGGAGAGCTACGAGCAGTACTTC

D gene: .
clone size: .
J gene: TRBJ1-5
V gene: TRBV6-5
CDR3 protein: CASNRRGGGQPQHF
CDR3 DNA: TGTGCCAGCAACCGGCGGGGGGGTGGACAGCCCCAGCATTTT

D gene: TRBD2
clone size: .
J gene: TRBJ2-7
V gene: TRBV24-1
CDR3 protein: CATSDPVKAGTYEQYF
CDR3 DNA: TGTGCCACCAGTGACCCTGTTAAAGCGGGAACCTACGAGCAGTACTTC

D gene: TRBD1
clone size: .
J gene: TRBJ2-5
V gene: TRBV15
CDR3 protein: CATSRDFLDREETQYF
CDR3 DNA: TGTGCCACCAGCAGAGATTTTCTGGACAGGGAAGAGACCCAGTACTTC

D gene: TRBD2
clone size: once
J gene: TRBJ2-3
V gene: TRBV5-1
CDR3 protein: CASSELAGHTDTQYF
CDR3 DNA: TGCGCCAGCAGTGAACTAGCGGGGCACACAGATACGCAGTATTTT

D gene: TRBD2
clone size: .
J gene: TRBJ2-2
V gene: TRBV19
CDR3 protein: CASSSWTSGISGELFF
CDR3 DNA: TGTGCCAGTAGTTCCTGGACTAGCGGGATAAGCGGGGAGCTGTTTTTT

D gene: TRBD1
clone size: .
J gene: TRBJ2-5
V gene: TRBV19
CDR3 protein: CASSKGTALQETQYF
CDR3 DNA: TGTGCCAGTAGTAAGGGGACAGCCCTACAAGAGACCCAGTACTTC

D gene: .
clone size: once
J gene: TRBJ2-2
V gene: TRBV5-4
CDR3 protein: CASSLDQANTGELFF
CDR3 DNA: TGTGCCAGCAGCTTGGACCAGGCGAACACCGGGGAGCTGTTTTTT

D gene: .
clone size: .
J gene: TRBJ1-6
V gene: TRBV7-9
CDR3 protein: CASSSGQNSPLHF
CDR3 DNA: TGTGCCAGCAGCTCCGGACAGAATTCACCCCTCCACTTT

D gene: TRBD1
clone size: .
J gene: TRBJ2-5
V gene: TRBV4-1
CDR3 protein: CASSLGTAPYQETQYF
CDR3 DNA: TGCGCCAGCAGCCTGGGGACAGCCCCGTACCAAGAGACCCAGTACTTC

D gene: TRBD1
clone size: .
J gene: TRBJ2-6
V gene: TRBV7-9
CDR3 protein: CASSFRTGRAGANVLTF
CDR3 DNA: TGTGCCAGCAGCTTTCGGACAGGGAGAGCTGGGGCCAACGTCCTGACTTTC

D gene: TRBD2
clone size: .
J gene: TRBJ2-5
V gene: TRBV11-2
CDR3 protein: CASSGGSSGGPSTQYF
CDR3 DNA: TGTGCCAGCAGCGGAGGGTCGAGCGGGGGCCCTTCGACCCAGTACTTC

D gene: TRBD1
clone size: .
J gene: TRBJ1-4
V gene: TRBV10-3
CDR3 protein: CAIRATGLNEKLFF
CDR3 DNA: TGTGCCATCAGGGCGACAGGGTTAAATGAAAAACTGTTTTTT

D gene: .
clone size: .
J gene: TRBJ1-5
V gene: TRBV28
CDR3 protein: CASSFFLYRAGQPQHF
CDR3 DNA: TGTGCCAGCAGTTTCTTTCTCTACCGGGCGGGTCAGCCCCAGCATTTT

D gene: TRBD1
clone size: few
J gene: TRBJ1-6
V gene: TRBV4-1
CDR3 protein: CASSHPTGASPLHF
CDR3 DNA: TGCGCCAGCAGCCACCCTACAGGGGCCTCACCCCTCCACTTT

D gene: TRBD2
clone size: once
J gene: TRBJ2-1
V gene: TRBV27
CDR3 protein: CASSLRLAGGHNEQFF
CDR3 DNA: TGTGCCAGCAGTTTGCGACTAGCGGGGGGACACAATGAGCAGTTCTTC

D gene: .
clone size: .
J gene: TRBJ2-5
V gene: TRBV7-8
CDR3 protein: CASSFGLLGGPGETQYF
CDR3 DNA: TGTGCCAGCAGCTTTGGGCTTCTGGGGGGGCCTGGAGAGACCCAGTACTTC

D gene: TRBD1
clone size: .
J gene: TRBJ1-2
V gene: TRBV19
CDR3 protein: CASSIDYLGQDLYGYTF
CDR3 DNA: TGTGCCAGTAGTATAGACTACCTGGGACAGGACCTCTATGGCTACACCTTC

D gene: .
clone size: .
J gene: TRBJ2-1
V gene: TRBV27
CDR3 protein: CAIGNNEQFF
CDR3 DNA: TGTGCCATCGGGAACAATGAGCAGTTCTTC

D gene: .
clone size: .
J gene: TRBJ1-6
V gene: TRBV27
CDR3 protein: CASSLGESYNSPLHF
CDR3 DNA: TGTGCCAGCAGCCTAGGGGAATCCTATAATTCACCCCTCCACTTT